Listed below are T cell receptor beta chains from one sample, sequenced in a study of T cells in Graves' hyperthyroidism and ophthalmopathy. TCRdb re-called the multiplex PCR reads through MiXCR, storing one row per CDR3 protein. The data hold 450,000 to 550,000 distinct CDR3 sequences, with 24% observed a single time. Sequencing was done on a sample of blood. Receptors were obtained from a woman between 25 and 40 years old with Graves' ophthalmopathy. Both conserved end residues are part of each CDR3. D genes are given only for firm matches. A row's size may be missing; if present it is once, few, many or a size class.

d_call: .
v_call: TRBV28
clone_size: .
j_call: TRBJ1-1
cdr3_nt: TGTGCCAGCAATCCACCGGACGGGAGAAACACTGAAGCTTTCTTT
cdr3_aa: CASNPPDGRNTEAFF

d_call: .
v_call: TRBV29-1
clone_size: .
j_call: TRBJ2-7
cdr3_nt: TGCAGCGTTCTCCCCATGGCCTCCTACGAGCAGTACTTC
cdr3_aa: CSVLPMASYEQYF

d_call: TRBD2
v_call: TRBV20-1
clone_size: .
j_call: TRBJ2-2
cdr3_nt: TGCAGTGCTCGTTCCCATAAGGCGGGGGGCCACACCGGGGAGCTGTTTTTT
cdr3_aa: CSARSHKAGGHTGELFF

d_call: TRBD2
v_call: TRBV4-1
clone_size: many
j_call: TRBJ2-7
cdr3_nt: TGCGCCAGCAGCCACGTCGGACTAGCGGGGGAGCAGTACTTC
cdr3_aa: CASSHVGLAGEQYF

d_call: .
v_call: TRBV6-1
clone_size: many
j_call: TRBJ2-7
cdr3_nt: TGTGCCAGCAGGGAAGACAGTACCTACGAGCAGTACTTC
cdr3_aa: CASREDSTYEQYF

d_call: .
v_call: TRBV6-1
clone_size: many
j_call: TRBJ2-5
cdr3_nt: TGTGCCAGCGGTGAAGGTGTGGCGACCCAGTACTTC
cdr3_aa: CASGEGVATQYF

d_call: TRBD2
v_call: TRBV4-1
clone_size: few
j_call: TRBJ2-1
cdr3_nt: TGCGCCAGCAGCCAAGATCGGGGGGGGCCCACCAATGAGCAGTTCTTC
cdr3_aa: CASSQDRGGPTNEQFF

d_call: TRBD1
v_call: TRBV5-1
clone_size: many
j_call: TRBJ1-1
cdr3_nt: TGCGCCAGCAGCTTGGAATGGACAGGTTCACAGAACACTGAAGCTTTCTTT
cdr3_aa: CASSLEWTGSQNTEAFF

d_call: .
v_call: TRBV19
clone_size: many
j_call: TRBJ1-1
cdr3_nt: TGTGCCAGTGAAAGGGGGGACACTGAAGCTTTCTTT
cdr3_aa: CASERGDTEAFF

d_call: .
v_call: TRBV7-6
clone_size: .
j_call: TRBJ1-2
cdr3_nt: TGTGCCAGCAGCTTAAATGAAGTACTCTATGGCTACACCTTC
cdr3_aa: CASSLNEVLYGYTF

d_call: .
v_call: TRBV19
clone_size: .
j_call: TRBJ1-1
cdr3_nt: TGTGCCAGTAGTATGGTGGGCACTGAAGCTTTCTTT
cdr3_aa: CASSMVGTEAFF

d_call: .
v_call: TRBV7-9
clone_size: .
j_call: TRBJ2-2
cdr3_nt: TGTGCCAGCAGCTTAGGGGGGAACAGCGGGGAGCTGTTTTTT
cdr3_aa: CASSLGGNSGELFF

d_call: .
v_call: TRBV6-5
clone_size: .
j_call: TRBJ1-2
cdr3_nt: TGTGCCAGCAGTTACTCGATAGGACAGACCTATGGCTACACCTTC
cdr3_aa: CASSYSIGQTYGYTF

d_call: .
v_call: TRBV15
clone_size: few
j_call: TRBJ2-6
cdr3_nt: TGTGTCACCAGCAGAGATCTCACGGGAGTAAGCTCTGGGGCCAACGTCCTGACTTTC
cdr3_aa: CVTSRDLTGVSSGANVLTF

d_call: .
v_call: TRBV4-1
clone_size: once
j_call: TRBJ1-1
cdr3_nt: TGCGCCAGCAGCCAACGCCACGTGGGGTTAGGGGAACAAGCTTTCTTT
cdr3_aa: CASSQRHVGLGEQAFF

d_call: .
v_call: TRBV20-1
clone_size: many
j_call: TRBJ1-1
cdr3_nt: TGCAGTGCTAGGGAGGGGATAGAGGTCACTGAAGCTTTCTTT
cdr3_aa: CSAREGIEVTEAFF

d_call: .
v_call: TRBV11-2
clone_size: many
j_call: TRBJ2-4
cdr3_nt: TGTGCCAGCAGCTTTGGGGAAAACATTCAGTACTTC
cdr3_aa: CASSFGENIQYF

d_call: TRBD1
v_call: TRBV18
clone_size: few
j_call: TRBJ2-1
cdr3_nt: TGTGCCAGCTCACCAGGGACAGGGGGCCTTGGCTCCTACAATGAGCAGTTCTTC
cdr3_aa: CASSPGTGGLGSYNEQFF

d_call: .
v_call: TRBV28
clone_size: many
j_call: TRBJ1-1
cdr3_nt: TGTGCCAGCACCTTTAACGAGAGGGAAACTGAAGCTTTCTTT
cdr3_aa: CASTFNERETEAFF

d_call: TRBD1
v_call: TRBV28
clone_size: .
j_call: TRBJ2-7
cdr3_nt: TGTGCCAGCAGCCCTGTCCAGGGGACAGGACGCTACGAGCAGTACTTC
cdr3_aa: CASSPVQGTGRYEQYF

d_call: TRBD1
v_call: TRBV27
clone_size: few
j_call: TRBJ2-5
cdr3_nt: TGTGCCATCTATGACAGGGCGCAAGAGACCCAGTACTTC
cdr3_aa: CAIYDRAQETQYF

d_call: TRBD1
v_call: TRBV29-1
clone_size: many
j_call: TRBJ2-5
cdr3_nt: TGCAGCGGGGGACAGTTCCAAGAGACCCAGTACTTC
cdr3_aa: CSGGQFQETQYF

d_call: .
v_call: TRBV15
clone_size: many
j_call: TRBJ2-5
cdr3_nt: TGTGCCACCAGCAGAGGCGGGGAGACGCGGGAGACCCAGTACTTC
cdr3_aa: CATSRGGETRETQYF

d_call: .
v_call: TRBV6-1
clone_size: once
j_call: TRBJ1-1
cdr3_nt: TGTGCCAGCAGGGACGGAGCCACTGAAGCTTTCTTT
cdr3_aa: CASRDGATEAFF

d_call: .
v_call: TRBV20-1
clone_size: .
j_call: TRBJ2-5
cdr3_nt: TGCAGTGCTAGTTCTTCCGGGAAGGGGGAGACCCAGTACTTC
cdr3_aa: CSASSSGKGETQYF

d_call: .
v_call: TRBV6-1
clone_size: many
j_call: TRBJ1-2
cdr3_nt: TGTGCCAGCAGTGTTAAACAGGGAGTCTATGGCTACACCTTC
cdr3_aa: CASSVKQGVYGYTF

d_call: TRBD1
v_call: TRBV2
clone_size: .
j_call: TRBJ2-5
cdr3_nt: TGTGCCAGCGGGGGACAGGGGAGAGAGACCCAGTACTTC
cdr3_aa: CASGGQGRETQYF

d_call: TRBD2
v_call: TRBV11-1
clone_size: many
j_call: TRBJ2-7
cdr3_nt: TGTGCCAGCAGCTCTACGAAAACTAGCGGGGACTACGAGCAGTACTTC
cdr3_aa: CASSSTKTSGDYEQYF

d_call: .
v_call: TRBV6-2/TRBV6-3
clone_size: .
j_call: TRBJ1-1
cdr3_nt: TGTGCCAGCAGTTGGCAGATCACTGAAGCTTTCTTT
cdr3_aa: CASSWQITEAFF

d_call: .
v_call: TRBV19
clone_size: .
j_call: TRBJ2-2
cdr3_nt: TGTGCCAGTACAGTGTATCTCACGAACACCGGGGAGCTGTTTTTT
cdr3_aa: CASTVYLTNTGELFF

d_call: .
v_call: TRBV6-5
clone_size: many
j_call: TRBJ1-1
cdr3_nt: TGTGCCAGCAGTTACTCCTTCTACAGGGTCTCAACTGAAGCTTTCTTT
cdr3_aa: CASSYSFYRVSTEAFF

d_call: .
v_call: TRBV9
clone_size: few
j_call: TRBJ2-7
cdr3_nt: TGTGCCAGCAGCGCAACGACGTGGGGATACGAGCAGTACTTC
cdr3_aa: CASSATTWGYEQYF

d_call: .
v_call: TRBV6-2/TRBV6-3
clone_size: few
j_call: TRBJ1-1
cdr3_nt: TGTGCCAGCGATGAGGGAGGAACCGAAGCTTTCTTT
cdr3_aa: CASDEGGTEAFF

d_call: .
v_call: TRBV14
clone_size: .
j_call: TRBJ2-7
cdr3_nt: TGTGCCAGCAGCCAAGGCTGGTACTACGAGCAGTACTTC
cdr3_aa: CASSQGWYYEQYF

d_call: .
v_call: TRBV2
clone_size: many
j_call: TRBJ2-2
cdr3_nt: TGTGCCAGCAACTCAGCGAACACCGGGGAGCTGTTTTTT
cdr3_aa: CASNSANTGELFF

d_call: .
v_call: TRBV7-9
clone_size: many
j_call: TRBJ1-1
cdr3_nt: TGTGCCAGCAGCCCATCGACAGATGAAGCTTTCTTT
cdr3_aa: CASSPSTDEAFF

d_call: TRBD2
v_call: TRBV20-1
clone_size: .
j_call: TRBJ2-5
cdr3_nt: TGCAGTGCTAGAGCGACTAGCGGACAAGAGACCCAGTACTTC
cdr3_aa: CSARATSGQETQYF

d_call: .
v_call: TRBV6-2/TRBV6-3
clone_size: many
j_call: TRBJ1-5
cdr3_nt: TGTGCCAGTACCCGGGGGGGTAGCAATCAGCCCCAGCATTTT
cdr3_aa: CASTRGGSNQPQHF

d_call: .
v_call: TRBV3-1
clone_size: .
j_call: TRBJ1-2
cdr3_nt: TGTGCCAGCAGCCAAGGTGGCCCGGGGGGCTACACCTTC
cdr3_aa: CASSQGGPGGYTF

d_call: .
v_call: TRBV5-1
clone_size: .
j_call: TRBJ2-2
cdr3_nt: TGCGCCAGCAGCCCCCCAGGGGATCTTAGCACCGGGGAGCTGTTTTTT
cdr3_aa: CASSPPGDLSTGELFF

d_call: TRBD1
v_call: TRBV20-1
clone_size: many
j_call: TRBJ2-2
cdr3_nt: TGCAGTGGCGGGACAGGGAACACCGGGGAGCTGTTTTTT
cdr3_aa: CSGGTGNTGELFF

d_call: TRBD2
v_call: TRBV4-2
clone_size: .
j_call: TRBJ2-5
cdr3_nt: TGTGCCAGCAGCCAAGACGAGGCGGGAGACGGGGAGACCCAGTACTTC
cdr3_aa: CASSQDEAGDGETQYF

d_call: .
v_call: TRBV5-6
clone_size: many
j_call: TRBJ1-3
cdr3_nt: TGTGCCAGCAGCACCCCGGGAAACACCATATATTTT
cdr3_aa: CASSTPGNTIYF

d_call: .
v_call: TRBV11-2
clone_size: many
j_call: TRBJ2-7
cdr3_nt: TGTGCCAGCAGCGAAAGAGAAGGCAGCTCCTACGAGCAGTACTTC
cdr3_aa: CASSEREGSSYEQYF